This T cell receptor (beta chain) comes out of a study of OX40 agonist ivuxolimab in advanced cancers. The overall study: Patients in dose escalation had liver, melanoma, kidney or head and neck cancers.

This CDR3 has 14 amino acids. With 5 bases removed from V and 5 bases from J, the gap between germline ends came to 15 bases. The germline V gene encodes CDR1 SGHAT and CDR2 FQNNGV. This table comes from immunoSEQ multiplex PCR, and its TCRdb copy is limited to in-frame clones, with some not included. This table holds just over 60,000 clones, around 90% found once. This chain joins TRBV11-2 and TRBJ2-5; D uncertain. The sequence was collected from an adult with an advanced solid tumor such as melanoma, head and neck, liver or kidney cancer. Sequencing was performed on CD4+ or CD8+ T cells sorted from blood, taken in a trial of the OX40 agonist ivuxolimab. The CDR3 bases are TGTGCCAGCAGCCCTCAAAGCCCTCACGAGACCCAGTACTTC. Residues: CASSPQSPHETQYF.